Listed here are 16 T cell receptor beta chains from one sample, sequenced in a study of blood T cell repertoires in COVID-19. Clones were sequenced by immunoSEQ multiplex PCR, and TCRdb holds only the in-frame ones, with some missing. The sample consists of under 200,000 clones, 84% of them appearing once. Input material: PBMCs or T cells enriched from blood (not recorded which). The receptors were sampled from a woman aged 50 to 60 who had recovered from COVID-19.

Sample share makes this clone medium-sized (0.01 to 0.1%). The genes are TRBV11-3 and TRBJ1-1; possibly TRBD1 for D (6 bases). Trimming pared 4 bases from V and 2 bases from J, leaving 14 bases between. This CDR3 is 15 amino acids long. Germline values: CDR1 SGHNT, CDR2 YENEEA. CDR3 sequence (DNA): TGTGCCAGCAGCTCCTCACAGGGAGTTAACACTGAAGCTTTCTTT. It encodes CASSSSQGVNTEAFF.

The CDR3 here is CASSLRQKLFF. The CDR3 nucleotides are TGTGCCAGCAGTTTGCGGCAAAAACTGTTTTTT. V and J are TRBV12-3 or TRBV12-4 and TRBJ1-4, with unresolved D. V was clipped by 3 bases and J by 9 bases, with 5 bases between them. The CDR3 loop spans 11 amino acids.

The chain carries TRBV18 and TRBJ1-1; D not certain. V shed 0 bases and J shed 0 bases, with 5 bases lying between them. The CDR3 length is 14 residues. CDR1 is KGHSH and CDR2 is LQKENI in the germline V gene. The CDR3: CASSPPPMNTEAFF. CDR3 DNA sequence: TGTGCCAGCTCACCACCCCCTATGAACACTGAAGCTTTCTTT.

This chain connects TRBV5-5 to TRBJ1-2; TRBD1 matches at 8 bases. Germline CDR1 reads SGHKS; CDR2 reads YYEKEE (reference sequence). V was pared by 5 bases and J by 8 bases, with 11 bases of the junction left unmatched. The CDR3 runs to 14 residues. The CDR3, as DNA: TGTGCCAGCAGTAGGACAGGGCTAACCCTAGGCTACACCTTC. This sequence encodes CASSRTGLTLGYTF.

The V and J genes are TRBV2 and TRBJ1-5; possible D gene TRBD1, 5 bases. In germline, CDR1 is SNHLY, CDR2 FYNNEI. V lost 5 bases, J lost 4 bases, and 12 bases lay in between. The length of the CDR3 is 14 residues. CDR3 sequence: CASSSTGYNQPQHF. CDR3 DNA sequence: TGTGCCAGCAGTTCCACAGGCTATAATCAGCCCCAGCATTTT.

The V gene is TRBV5-5, the J gene TRBJ1-5, with D perhaps TRBD1 (5 bases). The CDR3 is 16 amino acids. The germline V gene has CDR1 SGHKS and CDR2 YYEKEE (reference sequence). Deletions cut 2 bases from V and 3 bases from J, with 15 bases between. The CDR3 region is CASSLGVGQINQPQHF. DNA for the CDR3: TGTGCCAGCAGCTTAGGCGTGGGGCAGATCAATCAGCCCCAGCATTTT.

This chain joins TRBV7-2 and TRBJ1-6, with D unclear. The germline V gene has CDR1 SGHTA and CDR2 FQGNSA. V was clipped by 6 bases and J by 1 base, with 10 bases between them. This CDR3 region has 15 residues. CDR3 coding DNA: TGTGCCAGCAGATCAGTGAATTCCTATAATTCACCCCTCCACTTT. This translates into CASRSVNSYNSPLHF.

This clone has just one count. The gene calls are TRBV20-1 and TRBJ1-1; no reliable D call. The CDR3 is 12 residues long. Looked up from germline, CDR1 is DFQATT and CDR2 is SNEGSKA (reference sequence). The V gene lost 3 bases and the J gene lost 5 bases, with 10 bases spanning the gap. CDR3 sequence: CSASSYVTEAFF. For the CDR3, the DNA is TGCAGTGCTAGTTCTTATGTGACTGAAGCTTTCTTT.

This clone was seen a few times. V and J are TRBV6-5 and TRBJ2-1, with TRBD1 matching 11 bases. CDR1 is MNHEY, CDR2 SVGAGI, per germline. The junction had 9 bases not matched to a gene; V was cut back by 4 bases and J by 10 bases. The CDR3 runs 15 residues. DNA of the CDR3: TGTGCCAGCAGTTCCTCGGGACAGGGGGTCCGGGAGCAGTTCTTC. Its protein product is CASSSSGQGVREQFF.

The chain is built from TRBV19 and TRBJ2-7, with a tentative D call TRBD2 (5 bases). Trimming removed 1 base from V and 4 bases from J, with 11 bases in between. This CDR3 comprises 14 residues. CDR1 is LNHDA, CDR2 SQIVND, per germline (reference sequence). CDR3 amino acids: CASSIGDPGYEQYF. The CDR3 DNA sequence: TGTGCCAGTAGTATAGGGGATCCGGGGTACGAGCAGTACTTC.

CDR3 in DNA: TGCAGCGTAGACGGACAGGGTACCCCCTACGAGCAGTACTTC. Encoded protein: CSVDGQGTPYEQYF. J is TRBJ2-7 and V is TRBV29-1, with 8 bases identical to TRBD1. The CDR3 sequence is 14 residues long. The J segment lost 2 bases and the V segment lost 6 bases, leaving 9 bases of the junction unmatched. CDR1 and CDR2 (germline): SQVTM, ANQGSEA.

The V gene is TRBV5-5, the J gene TRBJ2-1; tentatively, D is TRBD2 (6 bases). CDR3 length: 16 amino acids. The germline gives CDR1 SGHKS, CDR2 YYEKEE (reference sequence). V lost 1 base, J lost 3 bases, and 14 bases lay in between. The CDR3, as DNA: TGTGCCAGCAGCTTGACGACGGGAGTGGGCTACAATGAGCAGTTCTTC. The encoded protein is CASSLTTGVGYNEQFF.

The chain employs TRBV4-2 and TRBJ2-1, with 8 bases matching TRBD1. Trimming cost V 3 bases and J 8 bases; bases outside gene matches: 12. This CDR3 contains 16 residues. Germline CDR1 reads LGHNA; CDR2 reads YNFKEQ. The CDR3 region has the DNA TGTGCCAGCAGCCATCACTTCGGACAGGGCCGTTATGAGCAGTTCTTC. Protein product: CASSHHFGQGRYEQFF.

The chain couples TRBV5-4 to TRBJ2-7; TRBD1 aligns across 10 bases. Trimming cost V 4 bases and J 6 bases; bases outside gene matches: 7. Looked up from germline, CDR1 is SGHNT and CDR2 is YYREEE (reference sequence). The CDR3 spans 14 residues. The CDR3 DNA reads TGTGCCAGCAGCCTCGGACAGGGGGGCGTCGAGCAGTACTTC. Its protein product is CASSLGQGGVEQYF.

This clone was seen a single time. The chain couples TRBV9 to TRBJ2-3; TRBD2 matches 8 bases. The germline V gene has CDR1 SGDLS and CDR2 YYNGEE. The CDR3 sequence is 15 residues long. The J segment lost 2 bases and the V segment lost 4 bases, leaving 6 bases of the junction unmatched. This chain's CDR3 is CASSFSGDDTDTQYF. In nucleotides, the CDR3 is TGTGCCAGCAGCTTTAGCGGGGACGACACAGATACGCAGTATTTT.

The rearrangement joins TRBV7-9 to TRBJ2-3; D not resolved. Germline-derived CDR1 and CDR2 are SEHNR and FQNEAQ (reference sequence). This CDR3 region has 16 residues. V lost 5 bases and J lost 2, with 17 bases in between. The CDR3 DNA sequence: TGTGCCAGCAGCCCCTGGGCCAACCCGAACACAGATACGCAGTATTTT. It is translated as CASSPWANPNTDTQYF.